One sample yielded the 24 T cell receptor beta chains listed below, sequenced in a study of early T cells in non-severe SARS-CoV-2 infection. MiXCR, applied by TCRdb to the 5' RACE reads, yields one record per CDR3 protein. Of tens of thousands of distinct CDR3 sequences in the sample, roughly 4.4% were seen once. The specimen was whole blood. The origin of the receptors is an adult who was a healthcare worker with PCR-confirmed SARS-CoV-2 infection or an uninfected control (not recorded which).

This clonotype was observed at least ten times. The J gene is TRBJ2-7, the V gene TRBV3-1; D unresolved. Deletions cut 2 bases from V and 1 base from J, with 9 bases between. CDR3 length: 14 amino acids. In germline, CDR1 is LGHDT, CDR2 YNNKEL (reference sequence). The CDR3 here is CASSQPPESYEQYF. CDR3 sequence (DNA): TGTGCCAGCAGCCAACCACCCGAGTCCTACGAGCAGTACTTC.

In its sample, this clonotype was seen many times. The gene calls are TRBV19 and TRBJ2-1, with 8 bases matching TRBD2. J gave up 7 bases and V 3 bases, and 11 bases lay outside the gene matches. Germline CDR1 LNHDA, CDR2 SQIVND (reference sequence). The CDR3 contains 16 residues. The DNA for the CDR3 is TGTGCCAGTAGTATCTCAGCGGGGGTCGGGTTGAATGAGCAGTTCTTC. Translating it yields CASSISAGVGLNEQFF.

This clonotype came up many times. The V call is TRBV7-2, the J call TRBJ2-7, with no clear D. This CDR3 has 14 amino acids. Trimming pared 0 bases from V and 1 base from J, leaving 7 bases between. CDR1 and CDR2 (germline): SGHTA, FQGNSA. The CDR3 DNA reads as TGTGCCAGCAGCTTAGCGAGTAGGTCCTACGAGCAGTACTTC. It codes for CASSLASRSYEQYF.

This clonotype was detected only a few times. The gene calls are TRBV7-9 and TRBJ1-4; 8 positions agree with TRBD1. CDR1 and CDR2 from the germline V gene are SEHNR and FQNEAQ (reference sequence). The ends lost 0 bases at V and 8 bases at J; junction bases unmatched: 5. The CDR3 is 15 amino acids. CDR3 sequence: CASSLAWTGYEKLFF. The CDR3 DNA sequence: TGTGCCAGCAGCTTAGCTTGGACAGGGTACGAAAAACTGTTTTTT.

The chain combines TRBV19 with TRBJ2-1; D perhaps matches TRBD2 (6 bases). Germline V gene data show CDR1 as LNHDA and CDR2 as SQIVND (reference sequence). CDR3 length equals 14 residues. V was cut by 7 bases and J by 3 bases, with 13 bases left in between. As DNA, the CDR3 is TGTGCCAGTATGGTGGGGGGTGACTACAATGAGCAGTTCTTC. Translation: CASMVGGDYNEQFF.

This clonotype occurred a few times. The CDR3 here is CASSLRSSSGTGELFF. The CDR3 DNA reads as TGTGCCAGCAGTTTAAGGTCCTCCAGTGGGACCGGGGAGCTGTTTTTT. This chain links TRBV28 with TRBJ2-2; D not certain. Germline V CDR1 and CDR2: MDHEN, SYDVKM. This CDR3 is 16 amino acids long. V was cut by 2 bases and J by 5 bases, with 15 bases left in between.

A few counts support this clonotype. The chain links TRBV6-2 or TRBV6-3 to TRBJ2-7; 13 nucleotides align to TRBD2. The junction had 6 bases not matched to a gene; V was cut back by 6 bases and J by 10 bases. The germline CDR1 and CDR2 sequences are MNHEY and SVGEGT. CDR3 length: 13 residues. This CDR3 is CASSLTSGRPQYF. DNA of the CDR3: TGTGCCAGCAGCCTGACTAGCGGGAGGCCTCAGTACTTC.

This clonotype occurred many times. One junction end does not reproduce the germline sequence, and a read error may be involved. This sequence joins TRBV12-3 or TRBV12-4 and TRBJ2-7; tentative D call: TRBD1 (5 bases). This CDR3 spans 14 amino acids. The CDR3: CASSLDRRSNEQYF. Written as DNA, the CDR3 is TGTGCCAGCAGTTTAGACAGGCGCTCCAACGAGCAGTACTTC.

The chain uses TRBV14 and TRBJ2-7; possible D gene TRBD2, 6 bases. This CDR3 spans 15 amino acids. V was trimmed by 0 bases and J by 0 bases, leaving 9 bases between them. Germline lookup yields CDR1 SGHDN and CDR2 FVKESK. The CDR3, as DNA: TGTGCCAGCAGCCAAGAGCCGGGAGCCTCCTACGAGCAGTACTTC. Its translation: CASSQEPGASYEQYF. The full variable domain, completed using reference TRBV14 and TRBJ2-7, is EAGVTQFPSHSVIEKGQTVTLRCDPISGHDNLYWYRRVMGKEIKFLLHFVKESKQDESGMPNNRFLAERTGGTYSTLKVQPAELEDSGVYFCASSQEPGASYEQYFGPGTRLTVT.

The table lists this clonotype with many counts. The rearrangement uses TRBV7-2 and TRBJ2-3, with TRBD2 identical over 8 bases. The CDR3 totals 17 residues. The V and J ends lost 6 bases and 0 bases, in that order; junction bases with no gene match: 11. Germline assignment: CDR1 SGHTA and CDR2 FQGNSA. For the CDR3, the DNA is TGTGCCAGCAGAACAGTGGCTAGCGGGCCTAGCACAGATACGCAGTATTTT. As protein: CASRTVASGPSTDTQYF. The full variable domain, completed using reference TRBV7-2 and TRBJ2-3, is GAGVSQSPSNKVTEKGKDVELRCDPISGHTALYWYRQSLGQGLEFLIYFQGNSAPDKSGLPSDRFSAERTGGSVSTLTIQRTQQEDSAVYLCASRTVASGPSTDTQYFGPGTRLTVL.

The sample holds many counts of this clonotype. The rearrangement uses TRBV6-2 or TRBV6-3 and TRBJ2-3, with 7 bases aligning to TRBD2. This CDR3 region has 16 residues. Germline V CDR1 and CDR2: MNHEY, SVGEGT. The V gene end was trimmed by 0 bases and the J gene end by 7 bases; junction bases not matched to a gene: 10. The CDR3, as DNA: TGTGCCAGCAGTTACTCGGTAGCGGGCGGCGAGAATACGCAGTATTTT. Amino acid sequence: CASSYSVAGGENTQYF.

Ten or more counts support this clonotype. The chain employs TRBV29-1 and TRBJ2-5; D is possibly TRBD2 (6 bases). Germline lookup yields CDR1 SQVTM and CDR2 ANQGSEA. The length of the CDR3 is 16 residues. Trimming removed 0 bases from V and 1 base from J, with 15 bases in between. In DNA form, the CDR3 reads TGCAGCGTTGAAGATGGAGGGTTCAAACCCCAAGAGACCCAGTACTTC. Its protein is CSVEDGGFKPQETQYF.

This clonotype was counted ten times or more. The V and J genes are TRBV7-2 and TRBJ2-5, with D possibly being TRBD2 (5 bases). V lost 5 bases to trimming and J lost 8 bases, with 15 bases between them. The CDR3 is 13 residues long. CDR1 SGHTA and CDR2 FQGNSA come from the germline V gene. The CDR3 loop reads CASSPRDGGTQYF. The CDR3 bases are TGTGCCAGCAGCCCACGGGATGGCGGAACCCAGTACTTC. Full variable domain (rest looked up from reference TRBV7-2 and TRBJ2-5): GAGVSQSPSNKVTEKGKDVELRCDPISGHTALYWYRQSLGQGLEFLIYFQGNSAPDKSGLPSDRFSAERTGGSVSTLTIQRTQQEDSAVYLCASSPRDGGTQYFGPGTRLLVL.

This clonotype was observed at least ten times. The CDR3 nucleotides are TGCAGTGCTCCTACAGGGGGTTTAGGTGAAGCTTTCTTT. The encoded protein is CSAPTGGLGEAFF. The J gene is TRBJ1-1, the V gene TRBV20-1; 8 nucleotides align to TRBD1. Germline CDR1 and CDR2: DFQATT and SNEGSKA (reference sequence). The CDR3 length is 13 residues. V trimming: 5 bases; J trimming: 7 bases; junction bases outside the gene matches: 9.

This clonotype was seen many times. J is TRBJ2-4 and V is TRBV7-2; 7 bases match TRBD2. Germline V lookup: CDR1 SGHTA, CDR2 FQGNSA. The V and J ends lost 2 bases and 0 bases, in that order; junction bases with no gene match: 4. The CDR3 extends over 16 amino acids. The CDR3: CASSLLAGLAKNIQYF. As DNA, the CDR3 is TGTGCCAGCAGCTTATTAGCGGGCTTAGCCAAAAACATTCAGTACTTC.

This clonotype was detected ten times or more. The CDR3 is CASSAANEQFF. DNA of the CDR3: TGTGCCAGCAGCGCGGCCAATGAGCAGTTCTTC. The V call is TRBV9, the J call TRBJ2-1; D is unresolved. The CDR3 has 11 residues. Germline-derived CDR1 and CDR2 are SGDLS and YYNGEE. Trimming took off 3 bases at V and 6 bases at J, with 4 bases between the two ends.

This clonotype occurred many times. The chain has TRBV27 and TRBJ2-3; perhaps TRBD1 as D (5 bases). CDR3 length: 15 residues. V lost 8 bases, J lost 4 bases, and 19 bases lay in between. The germline gives CDR1 MNHEY, CDR2 SMNVEV (reference sequence). This CDR3 reads CASRTPGQGSDTQYF. CDR3 sequence (DNA): TGTGCCAGCCGGACACCCGGGCAAGGATCAGATACGCAGTATTTT.

This clonotype appeared many times. V and J are TRBV7-2 and TRBJ2-3; D is unclear. Germline loops: CDR1 SGHTA, CDR2 FQGNSA. The CDR3 has 11 amino acids. Trimming cost V 6 bases and J 2 bases, with 3 bases left between them. Here the CDR3 reads CASSFTDTQYF. As DNA, the CDR3 is TGTGCCAGCAGTTTCACAGATACGCAGTATTTT. Full variable domain (outside the CDR3, taken from reference TRBV7-2 and TRBJ2-3): GAGVSQSPSNKVTEKGKDVELRCDPISGHTALYWYRQSLGQGLEFLIYFQGNSAPDKSGLPSDRFSAERTGGSVSTLTIQRTQQEDSAVYLCASSFTDTQYFGPGTRLTVL.

The sample holds many counts of this clonotype. V gene TRBV2 combines with J gene TRBJ2-7; 8 bases line up with TRBD1. Germline V gives CDR1 SNHLY, CDR2 FYNNEI. The CDR3 runs 16 residues. With 5 bases clipped from V and 3 bases from J, the junction kept 12 bases outside the gene matches. The CDR3 DNA sequence: TGTGCCAGCAGTCCACCCGGACAGGGAAGGATCTACGAGCAGTACTTC. Its translation is CASSPPGQGRIYEQYF.

This clonotype was counted ten times or more. This chain links TRBV7-6 with TRBJ2-1; 10 bases map to TRBD2. CDR3 size: 17 residues. V was pared by 3 bases and J by 6 bases, with 11 bases of the junction left unmatched. Germline CDR1 reads SGHVS; CDR2 reads FNYEAQ. This CDR3 is CASSLPLAGDGSNEQFF. The CDR3 DNA reads TGTGCCAGCAGCTTGCCCCTAGCGGGAGATGGTAGCAATGAGCAGTTCTTC.

This clonotype showed up many times. This chain uses TRBV10-3 with TRBJ2-1, with 7 positions matching TRBD1. The V gene end was trimmed by 2 bases and the J gene end by 2 bases; junction bases not matched to a gene: 12. CDR1 and CDR2 (germline): ENHRY, SYGVKD. The CDR3 spans 18 residues. This CDR3 is CAISEPIDREIAYNEQFF. The CDR3 DNA is TGTGCCATCAGTGAGCCTATAGACAGGGAGATAGCCTACAATGAGCAGTTCTTC.

Many counts were recorded for this clonotype. V is TRBV5-5 and J is TRBJ2-7; the D is unclear. The CDR3 contains 15 residues. Looked up from germline, CDR1 is SGHKS and CDR2 is YYEKEE (reference sequence). V lost 0 bases to trimming and J lost 2 bases, with 12 bases between them. The CDR3 here is CASSLAQTAPYEQYF. As DNA, the CDR3 is TGTGCCAGCAGCTTGGCACAAACGGCGCCCTACGAGCAGTACTTC.

This clonotype has at least ten counts. This sequence joins TRBV9 and TRBJ2-7; D gene unclear. There are 13 residues in the CDR3. V was pared by 4 bases and J by 5 bases, with 13 bases between. Germline-derived CDR1 and CDR2 are SGDLS and YYNGEE. The CDR3 loop is CASSPGFDDEQYF. The CDR3 DNA is TGTGCCAGCAGCCCTGGTTTTGACGACGAGCAGTACTTC.

This clonotype occurred a few times. The rearrangement links TRBV5-1 to TRBJ2-2; unclear D gene. The V gene's germline CDR1 is SGHRS and CDR2 YFSETQ. With 1 base removed from V and 0 bases from J, the gap between germline ends came to 7 bases. The CDR3 sequence is 15 residues long. The chain's CDR3 is CASSLMSSNTGELFF. The CDR3 bases are TGCGCCAGCAGCTTGATGTCGTCGAACACCGGGGAGCTGTTTTTT.